The clone carrying this T cell receptor beta chain was found a few times. Its specificity is unknown. Germline V gives CDR1 SGHVS, CDR2 FQNEAQ. This CDR3 spans 12 amino acids. The V gene lost 8 bases and the J gene lost 8 bases, with 15 bases spanning the gap. Naive CD4+ cells were CD45RA-selected; the remaining cells were memory. This sample stems from a study of shared clonotypes between healthy human individuals. Measured with immunoSEQ multiplex PCR; TCRdb has only the in-frame clones, and not every one. The profile shows around 1.1 million clones, about 72% of them singletons. Study observations and caveats: Among donors, sharing of clonotypes was expected to be affected by sequencing depth. At large depth, rarefaction still showed sorted-subset sequencing to be incomplete.

The sample was memory CD4+ T cells from PBMCs. Described subset: CD45RA-negative fraction. The chain links TRBV7-8 to TRBJ1-2; D is undetermined. This receptor was identified in a man aged 18 to 30 in good health. Some clones in this sample may be carry-over from other donors' samples. Here the CDR3 DNA reads TGTGCCAGCGGCTGGGGAAGAGGGGGCTACACCTTC. Its protein product is CASGWGRGGYTF.